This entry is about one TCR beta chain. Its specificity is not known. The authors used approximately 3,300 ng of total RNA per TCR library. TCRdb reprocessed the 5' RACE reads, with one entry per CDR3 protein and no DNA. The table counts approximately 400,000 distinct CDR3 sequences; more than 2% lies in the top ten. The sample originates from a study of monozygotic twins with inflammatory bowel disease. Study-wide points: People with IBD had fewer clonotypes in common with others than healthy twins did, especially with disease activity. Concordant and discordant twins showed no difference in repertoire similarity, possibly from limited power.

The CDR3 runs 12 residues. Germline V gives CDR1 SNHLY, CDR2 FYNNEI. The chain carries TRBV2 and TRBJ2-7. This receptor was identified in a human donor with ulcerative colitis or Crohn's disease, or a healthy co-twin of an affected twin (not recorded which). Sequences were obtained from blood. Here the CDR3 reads CASRDRSYEQYF.